This T cell receptor beta chain originates from a study of blood T cell repertoires in COVID-19 (dated by TCRdb to 2020 to 2021). General notes on the study: The collaborator samples originated in the United States, Italy and Spain and spanned the acute and convalescent phases of COVID-19. Deeply sampled blood TCRbeta repertoires from subjects exposed to, actively infected with, or recovered from COVID-19 were included in the dataset. Where HLA class I and class II types were available, the types were taken from metadata supplied by the sample provider, not from assay-based typing. A freely available public database, intended as a resource for researchers studying the immune response to SARS-CoV-2, is where the repertoires were released. The material from the prospective study consisted of cDNA or gDNA derived from T cells, B-cell-depleted T cells, or PBMCs. A de-identified subject ID, COVID-19 status, age in years and sex were almost always included in the sample metadata. Samples were obtained from the ongoing ImmuneRACE study (first 160 participants) and from 1,254 subjects provided by 6 global collaborators.

With regard to this clone: Its binding antigen is unknown. Per-nucleotide qualities are absent, and no much larger clonotype sits a single base away.

Summary of the overall study and its limitations: How much clinical and demographic metadata was included differed by source and by participant, and the metadata was provided uncurated.

A second Seattle source provided samples from volunteer blood donors who had recovered from COVID-19. Collaborating institutions collected whole blood in K2EDTA tubes following their own protocols. For TCRbeta analysis, collaborator samples were shipped as frozen whole blood, as isolated PBMCs, or as DNA extracted from either sample type. The immunoSEQ Assay, a bias-controlled multiplex PCR, was used to amplify TCRbeta CDR3 regions from genomic DNA. Per the original workflow: Within the assay, amplification of reference gene primers was used to estimate how many nucleated cells each sample contained. To quantify the absolute abundance of each unique TCRbeta CDR3 rearrangement, sequence reads were collapsed and filtered. For each sample, productive Simpson clonality was calculated by taking the square root of Simpson's diversity index across productive rearrangements. In TCRdb, the immuneACCESS table is reduced to in-frame sequences with V and J assigned. These tables do not hold every clone; where another copy was compared, an unresolved V gene accounts for under half, and the others remain unexplained. That table is the source of V, J and clone size, and D and trimming were worked out from the DNA. Within this sample are approximately 230,000 clones, with 70% to 90% of them counted one time only. The ten largest clonotypes hold around 2.2% of the sample.

Relative to germline, V is 6 bases shorter and J is 4 bases shorter, with 17 bases between their ends. Including cysteine and phenylalanine, the CDR3 has 15 amino acids. Only the CDR3 part of the read is kept: 45 bases, read in frame from the first base. The germline V gene yields KGHSH for CDR1 and LQKENI for CDR2. The sequencing sample was made of peripheral blood. The chain couples TRBV18 to TRBJ2-3, with a weak D call of TRBD1 (6 bases match). The receptor was derived from a woman between 35 and 50 years old who had recovered from COVID-19. The bases are TGTGCCAGCTCTCCCCAGGGGAGTCCCCCAGATACGCAGTATTTT. It specifies CASSPQGSPPDTQYF.